The T cell receptor beta chain described here comes from a study of CD8 T cells in ankylosing spondylitis (dated by TCRdb to the late 2010s). Context from the whole study: The study profiled T cell receptor beta repertoires in healthy donors and ankylosing spondylitis patients to find disease-linked TCR variants. The full study cohort was made up of about 24 ankylosing spondylitis patients and 108 healthy donors. Peripheral blood was sampled, and synovial fluid was also collected from ankylosing spondylitis patients.

The data were produced on an Illumina HiSeq 2500. TCR beta libraries were prepared by quantitative 5'-RACE with molecular barcodes. Turning to the authors' computational methods: To identify disease-linked TCR variants, a new computational method was used, one built on a probabilistic model of VDJ rearrangement. TCRdb applied fastp at Q25 and MiXCR to the public reads, then kept only in-frame beta chains. Under each unique CDR3 protein, matching rows form one entry showing the most common genes and DNA. The V and J calls reflect TCRdb's pipeline rather than the authors' work. A total of 150,000 to 200,000 distinct CDR3 sequences appear in this sample, under 35% of them only once. The top ten clonotypes cover about 5.5% of the sample. Beyond this particular receptor, the publication reports: Significant enrichment of the disease-linked clones was reported in matched synovial fluid samples from ankylosing spondylitis patients. In peripheral blood, the disease-linked clones were found at relatively low frequencies and had a CD8+ phenotype. Some of the motif variants had been reported before in the synovial fluid and blood of reactive arthritis patients, a finding that suggests common disease-initiation mechanisms. Blood from ankylosing spondylitis patients appeared to be characterized by a TCR beta motif composed of about 8 highly homologous amino acid variants.

This clonotype has ten or more counts. The antigen this receptor binds is unknown. No per-base quality is available; no much larger clone lies one base away. For each ankylosing spondylitis patient, the synovial fluid sample was matched to a blood sample from that same patient. V is pared back by 4 bases and J by 9 bases, with 8 bases lying between the germline termini. CDR1 and CDR2 are drawn from the germline V gene: SGHRS, YFSETQ. Spanning cysteine to phenylalanine, the CDR3 consists of 11 amino acids. The DNA shown is the 33-base CDR3, in frame from base 1. The TCR was taken from a male donor with ankylosing spondylitis. Sequencing was performed on synovial fluid, either unsorted or a sorted T cell fraction (not recorded which). The rearrangement joined TRBV5-1 to TRBJ2-4, and perhaps TRBD2 as D gene, on 5 matching bases. The DNA reads as follows: TGCGCCAGCAGCGAACGGGGCATTCAGTACTTC. This yields the protein CASSERGIQYF.